The next 18 T cell receptor beta chains were all read from a single sample in a study of blood T cell repertoires in COVID-19. Only in-frame clones appear in the TCRdb table, and some are missing; sequencing was by immunoSEQ multiplex PCR. The table includes about 300,000 clones, more than 70% detected once. Sequencing used peripheral blood. These receptors were taken from a young woman who had recovered from COVID-19.

This chain joins TRBV7-2 and TRBJ2-6, with D perhaps TRBD1 (6 bases). Germline values: CDR1 SGHTA, CDR2 FQGNSA. The CDR3 runs to 14 residues. V lost 4 bases, J lost 4 bases, and 8 bases lay in between. The CDR3 sequence is CASSYRVGANVLTF. The DNA for the CDR3 is TGTGCCAGCAGCTACAGGGTGGGGGCCAACGTCCTGACTTTC. Full variable domain (rest looked up from reference TRBV7-2 and TRBJ2-6): GAGVSQSPSNKVTEKGKDVELRCDPISGHTALYWYRQSLGQGLEFLIYFQGNSAPDKSGLPSDRFSAERTGGSVSTLTIQRTQQEDSAVYLCASSYRVGANVLTFGAGSRLTVL.

J is TRBJ2-7 and V is TRBV10-3, with a weak D call TRBD1 (6 bases). Per germline, CDR1 ENHRY and CDR2 SYGVKD. CDR3 length equals 13 residues. V lost 0 bases and J 3 bases, leaving 6 bases between the germline ends. The CDR3 loop reads CAISESGGYEQYF. The CDR3, as DNA: TGTGCCATCAGTGAGTCAGGGGGCTACGAGCAGTACTTC.

The chain couples TRBV9 to TRBJ2-1; possible D gene TRBD2, 5 bases. CDR1 is SGDLS, CDR2 YYNGEE, per germline. V lost 5 bases and J 4 bases, leaving 13 bases between the germline ends. CDR3 length equals 14 residues. DNA for the CDR3: TGTGCCAGCAGTATGGGGTCGGGGTACAATGAGCAGTTCTTC. Amino acids: CASSMGSGYNEQFF.

This chain joins TRBV18 and TRBJ1-6; D uncertain. The V end was cut by 6 bases, the J end by 7 bases, with 7 bases between. CDR1 and CDR2 (germline): KGHSH, LQKENI. This CDR3 region has 12 residues. The CDR3 sequence: CASSLENSPLHF. The CDR3, as DNA: TGTGCCAGCTCTCTCGAGAATTCACCCCTCCACTTT. The variable domain in full, with the rest retrieved from reference TRBV18 and TRBJ1-6, is NAGVMQNPRHLVRRRGQEARLRCSPMKGHSHVYWYRQLPEEGLKFMVYLQKENIIDESGMPKERFSAEFPKEGPSILRIQQVVRGDSAAYFCASSLENSPLHFGNGTRLTVT.

V and J are TRBV19 and TRBJ2-3, with 9 bases aligning to TRBD1. CDR3 length equals 14 residues. Germline loops: CDR1 LNHDA, CDR2 SQIVND (reference sequence). The V and J ends lost 6 bases and 8 bases, in that order; junction bases with no gene match: 9. Written as DNA, the CDR3 is TGTGCCAGTAGCCTACCGGGACAGGGCGGTACGCAGTATTTT. This sequence encodes CASSLPGQGGTQYF.

J is TRBJ2-7 and V is TRBV28; possibly TRBD1 for D (5 bases). The CDR3 contains 14 residues. V lost 4 bases to trimming and J lost 0 bases, with 10 bases between them. Germline CDR1 is MDHEN and CDR2 is SYDVKM. The CDR3 here is CASSSWTHSYEQYF. DNA for the CDR3: TGTGCCAGCAGTTCCTGGACACACTCCTACGAGCAGTACTTC.

This clone showed up just once. This chain uses TRBV5-5 with TRBJ2-3; TRBD1 might be the D (6 bases). The V end was cut by 5 bases, the J end by 11 bases, with 18 bases between. This CDR3 region has 13 residues. Germline CDR1 SGHKS, CDR2 YYEKEE (reference sequence). The chain's CDR3 is CASRPYAGDVQYF. In DNA, the CDR3 is TGTGCCAGCAGGCCTTACGCAGGGGACGTGCAGTATTTT.

This rearrangement joins TRBV7-2 to TRBJ2-1; 12 bases line up with TRBD2. Germline V gene data show CDR1 as SGHTA and CDR2 as FQGNSA. Trimming took 4 bases from V and 7 from J; bases not matched to a gene: 8. This CDR3 comprises 16 residues. CDR3 loop: CASSSRLAGDGNEQFF. DNA for the CDR3: TGTGCCAGCAGCTCCCGACTAGCGGGGGATGGAAATGAGCAGTTCTTC.

The chain joins TRBV4-1 to TRBJ1-6; unclear D gene. Germline values: CDR1 MGHRA, CDR2 YSYEKL. Trimming cost V 0 bases and J 10 bases, with 13 bases left between them. The length of the CDR3 is 15 residues. CDR3 residues: CASSQDGQSQSPLHF. CDR3 bases: TGCGCCAGCAGCCAAGATGGGCAGTCCCAATCACCCCTCCACTTT.

This clone was found once. V is TRBV9 and J is TRBJ2-5, with TRBD2 matching over 8 bases. Germline lookup yields CDR1 SGDLS and CDR2 YYNGEE. Trimming took 3 bases from V and 0 from J; bases not matched to a gene: 7. The CDR3 runs 16 residues. CDR3: CASSAGGASYQETQYF. The CDR3 DNA follows: TGTGCCAGCAGCGCCGGGGGGGCCTCGTACCAAGAGACCCAGTACTTC. The variable domain in full, with the rest retrieved from reference TRBV9 and TRBJ2-5, is DSGVTQTPKHLITATGQRVTLRCSPRSGDLSVYWYQQSLDQGLQFLIQYYNGEERAKGNILERFSAQQFPDLHSELNLSSLELGDSALYFCASSAGGASYQETQYFGPGTRLLVL.

The chain couples TRBV19 to TRBJ1-3, with D hard to call. V lost 3 bases, J lost 5 bases, and 11 bases lay in between. Germline CDR1 reads LNHDA; CDR2 reads SQIVND (reference sequence). This CDR3 has 14 residues. In DNA, the CDR3 is TGTGCCAGTAGTATTAGTGACACCCGAAACACCATATATTTT. Amino acid sequence: CASSISDTRNTIYF.

CDR3 loop: CASSYSMGGGGYTF. DNA for the CDR3: TGTGCCAGCAGTTACTCGATGGGGGGAGGCGGCTACACCTTC. The gene calls are TRBV6-5 and TRBJ1-2; weak D call: TRBD1 (5 bases). This CDR3 region has 14 residues. V was shortened by 0 bases and J by 8 bases, with 13 bases between the two germline ends. Germline-derived CDR1 and CDR2 are MNHEY and SVGAGI.

The chain carries TRBV5-4 and TRBJ2-7; D unclear. Germline V gene lookup returns CDR1 SGHNT and CDR2 YYREEE (reference sequence). Trimming stripped 1 base from V and 6 bases from J, with 17 bases between. The length of the CDR3 is 15 residues. The CDR3: CASSLPPHRGPEQYF. The CDR3 nucleotides are TGTGCCAGCAGCTTGCCCCCCCATCGAGGTCCCGAGCAGTACTTC.

In its sample, this clone was seen once. The V and J genes are TRBV11-2 and TRBJ2-5, with 12 nucleotides matching TRBD2. CDR1 SGHAT and CDR2 FQNNGV come from the germline V gene. The CDR3 length is 17 residues. V lost 0 bases to trimming and J lost 1 base; unmatched junction nucleotides: 3. The chain's CDR3 is CASSLDLAGGLQETQYF. For the CDR3, the DNA is TGTGCCAGCAGCTTAGATCTAGCGGGGGGGCTCCAAGAGACCCAGTACTTC. Together with reference TRBV11-2 and TRBJ2-5, the CDR3 gives the full variable domain: EAGVAQSPRYKIIEKRQSVAFWCNPISGHATLYWYQQILGQGPKLLIQFQNNGVVDDSQLPKDRFSAERLKGVDSTLKIQPAKLEDSAVYLCASSLDLAGGLQETQYFGPGTRLLVL.

V gene TRBV2 combines with J gene TRBJ1-5; no firm D call. Per the germline V gene, CDR1 is SNHLY and CDR2 is FYNNEI. The V and J ends lost 4 bases and 4 bases respectively, with 8 bases between them. This CDR3 region has 13 residues. The CDR3 DNA is TGTGCCAGCAGTGGGGCACAGAATCAGCCCCAGCATTTT. Residues: CASSGAQNQPQHF.

The gene calls are TRBV27 and TRBJ1-5; D ambiguous. The V end was cut by 4 bases, the J end by 4 bases, with 14 bases between. This CDR3 is built from 15 residues. Looked up from germline, CDR1 is MNHEY and CDR2 is SMNVEV (reference sequence). The CDR3: CASSSSVRLNQPQHF. CDR3 nucleotide sequence: TGTGCCAGCAGTTCCAGTGTCCGTCTTAATCAGCCCCAGCATTTT.

V and J are TRBV7-2 and TRBJ2-7, with TRBD2 identical over 11 bases. The CDR3 has 16 amino acids. Germline V gene lookup returns CDR1 SGHTA and CDR2 FQGNSA. The V gene end was trimmed by 5 bases and the J gene end by 1 base; junction bases not matched to a gene: 7. The CDR3 DNA reads TGTGCCAGCAGCGCTCGGACTAGCGGGTTTTCCTACGAGCAGTACTTC. Encoded protein: CASSARTSGFSYEQYF.

The chain uses TRBV6-1 and TRBJ2-7; 7 bases match TRBD1. CDR1 is MNHNS, CDR2 SASEGT, per germline. The CDR3 consists of 14 residues. The V and J ends lost 1 base and 7 bases, in that order; junction bases with no gene match: 7. This chain's CDR3 is CASSEGGQSWEQYF. The CDR3 DNA reads as TGTGCCAGCAGTGAAGGGGGACAGAGCTGGGAGCAGTACTTC.